Presented here are 30 T cell receptor delta chains from one specimen sequenced in a study of DNA immune sequencing with unique molecular identifiers (dated by TCRdb to 2019 to 2021). Library generation was performed with multiplex PCR. The instrument given in TCRdb is Illumina MiniSeq. A 32-plex assay, with primers for all 8 TRDV and 4 TRDJ genes spanning the CDR3, was used to amplify the genomic DNA. During about 3 cycles of barcoding PCR, a 12-nucleotide UMI was attached, and a second PCR using Illumina adapter primers followed. Identical DNA sequences were merged into single rows after TCRdb reprocessed the public reads with CATT. Counted in this sample were 1,500 to 2,000 delta-chain clones; roughly 12% of them appeared once. Around 52% of the sample goes to the ten largest clones. The sequenced material came from gamma-delta T cells enriched from blood buffy coat, or unenriched PBMCs (not recorded which). The source is a human donor in good health.

By sample share, this clone is medium-sized (0.01 to 0.1%). This sequence joins TRDV2 and TRDJ2; 9 nucleotides align to TRDD3. The V gene's germline CDR1 is GEAIGNYY and CDR2 EKD. This CDR3 region has 19 residues. With V trimmed by 0 bases and J by 1 base, 11 bases remained unmatched. The CDR3 spells CACDTVERGYAVLTAQLFF. CDR3 sequence (DNA): TGTGCCTGTGACACCGTTGAGAGGGGATACGCGGTTTTGACAGCACAACTCTTCTTT.

V usage is TRDV2 and J usage is TRDJ1; 8 bases are shared with TRDD3. The trim removed 0 bases at V and 4 bases at J, leaving 9 bases unmatched. Germline lookup yields CDR1 GEAIGNYY and CDR2 EKD. This CDR3 spans 16 amino acids. CDR3 DNA sequence: TGTGCCTGTGACACCGTACTGGGGGGACAAAACGATAAACTCATCTTT. Translating gives CACDTVLGGQNDKLIF.

Details on this clone: A read error likely explains why the TCRdb protein, taken from a much larger clone, differs from this DNA's translation at residue 14; the protein shown is translated from the DNA. The chain uses TRDV2 and TRDJ1; D is perhaps TRDD3 (6 bases). Germline loops: CDR1 GEAIGNYY, CDR2 EKD. This CDR3 is built from 16 residues. CDR3 DNA sequence: TGTGCCTGTGATCCTGTTGGGGGGGCCAAGGACGATAAACACATCTTT. Translation: CACDPVGGAKDDKHIF.

Details on this clone: This likely came from a read error, as a far larger clone is one base away. The sample contains more than one DNA sequence encoding this CDR3. The V gene is TRDV2, the J gene TRDJ3, with D maybe TRDD3 (5 bases). CDR3 length equals 20 residues. Germline CDR1 reads GEAIGNYY; CDR2 reads EKD. The CDR3 protein is CACDTLGTTNGSWDTRQMFF. The CDR3, as DNA: TGTGCCTGTGACACCTTGGGGACCACGAACGGCTCCTGGGACACCCGGCAGATGTTTTTC.

In the case of this clone: The protein given by TCRdb reflects a much larger clone and differs at residue 11 from this DNA's translation, likely from a read error; the protein shown is the DNA's translation. This chain links TRDV2 with TRDJ1; 10 bases fit TRDD3. The CDR3 is made up of 19 amino acids. CDR1 GEAIGNYY and CDR2 EKD come from the germline V gene. The V and J ends lost 0 bases and 0 bases, in that order; junction bases with no gene match: 12. The CDR3 nucleotides are TGTGCCTGTGACACCTTGTCTTTACTGGGGGATGAGTACACCGATAAACTCATCTTT. It translates to CACDTLSLLGDEYTDKLIF.

The rearrangement uses TRDV2 and TRDJ1; D is possibly TRDD3 (5 bases). The CDR3 length is 15 residues. The germline V gene encodes CDR1 GEAIGNYY and CDR2 EKD. V was pared by 3 bases and J by 1 base, with 14 bases between. The DNA of the CDR3 is TGTGCCTGTGACGTAGTGGGGACGAGCACCGATAAACTCATCTTT. This codes for CACDVVGTSTDKLIF.

Details on this clone: The protein given by TCRdb reflects a much larger clone and differs at residue 7 from this DNA's translation, likely from a read error; the protein shown is the DNA's translation. The CDR3 loop reads CACDTVEGNTDKLIF. The CDR3 bases are TGTGCCTGTGACACCGTAGAGGGAAACACCGATAAACTCATCTTT. V usage is TRDV2 and J usage is TRDJ1; D not resolved. Germline loops: CDR1 GEAIGNYY, CDR2 EKD. Trimming cost V 0 bases and J 0 bases, with 10 bases left between them. This CDR3 has 15 residues.

By proportion, this clone is medium-sized (0.01 to 0.1%). The CDR3 nucleotides are TGTGCCTGTGACGGTATGGGGGATCGCGATAAACTCATCTTT. Translated: CACDGMGDRDKLIF. The chain couples TRDV2 to TRDJ1; the match to TRDD3 covers 8 bases. Germline-derived CDR1 and CDR2 are GEAIGNYY and EKD. CDR3 length: 14 amino acids. V was pared by 3 bases and J by 4 bases, with 6 bases of the junction left unmatched.

About this clone: Only one base separates this from a far larger clonotype, so it likely reflects a read error. This specimen includes other DNA sequences encoding the same CDR3. J is TRDJ1 and V is TRDV2; 7 bases agree with TRDD3. The CDR3 has 17 amino acids. From germline, CDR1 is GEAIGNYY and CDR2 EKD. The CDR3 region is CACDTLVLGENTDKLIF. The CDR3 nucleotides read TGTGCCTGTGACACCCTCGTGTTGGGGGAGAACACCGATAAACTGATCTTT.

On this clone itself: The mismatch at residue 4 between this DNA's translation and the TCRdb protein of a much larger clone likely reflects a read error; the protein shown is translated from the DNA. The chain links TRDV2 to TRDJ1; 9 nucleotides align to TRDD3. There are 19 residues in the CDR3. Per germline, CDR1 GEAIGNYY and CDR2 EKD. CDR3: CACGTLSLLGEEYTDKLIF. CDR3 DNA sequence: TGTGCCTGTGGCACCTTGTCTTTACTGGGGGAAGAGTACACCGATAAACTCATCTTT.

Concerning this clone itself: A read error is likely here: a far larger clone is one base away. This rearrangement joins TRDV2 to TRDJ1, with D hard to call. Trimming pared 0 bases from V and 3 bases from J, leaving 22 bases between. CDR3 size: 18 residues. CDR1 is GEAIGNYY and CDR2 is EKD in the germline V gene. The CDR3 nucleotides are TGTGCCTGTGACACCGTAGGAGGTGGGAATATCCGATCCGATAAACTCATCTTT. This sequence encodes CACDTVGGGNIRSDKLIF.

By share, this clone counts as hyperexpanded. The identical CDR3 is also encoded by other nucleotide sequences in the sample. V and J are TRDV2 and TRDJ3, with TRDD3 as a possible D gene (5 bases). V was cut by 1 base and J by 0 bases, with 15 bases left in between. Per germline, CDR1 GEAIGNYY and CDR2 EKD. The CDR3 sequence is 19 residues long. CDR3 sequence reads: CACDTGGLRSSWDTRQMFF. CDR3 nucleotides: TGTGCCTGTGACACGGGGGGGCTACGGAGCTCCTGGGACACCCGACAGATGTTTTTC.

The chain combines TRAV38-2/DV8 with TRDJ1; D is possibly TRDD3 (5 bases). The CDR3 is made up of 15 amino acids. The V gene lost 0 bases and the J gene lost 0 bases, with 9 bases spanning the gap. Germline-derived CDR1 and CDR2 are TSESDYY and QEAYKQQN. CDR3 loop: CAYRSAGVYTDKLIF. The CDR3 nucleotides are TGTGCTTATAGGAGCGCGGGGGTCTACACCGATAAACTCATCTTT.

This clone was detected only a few times. A far larger clone is one base from this, pointing to a likely read error. The same CDR3 can be traced to other DNA sequences in this sample. V is TRDV2 and J is TRDJ1; TRDD3 matches at 9 bases. J gave up 0 bases and V 3 bases, and 19 bases lay outside the gene matches. The CDR3 runs 20 residues. The germline gives CDR1 GEAIGNYY, CDR2 EKD. The CDR3 sequence is CACDAVFEGDTSPYTDKLIF. The CDR3 region has the DNA TGTGCCTGTGACGCCGTTTTCGAGGGGGATACCAGTCCCTACACCGATAAACTCATCTTT.

This clone ranks as medium-sized (0.01 to 0.1%). The J gene is TRDJ1, the V gene TRDV1; 9 bases map to TRDD3. The CDR3 loop spans 23 amino acids. V lost 4 bases to trimming and J lost 8 bases; unmatched junction nucleotides: 35. Germline CDR1 reads TSWWSYY; CDR2 reads QGS. The CDR3 DNA sequence: TGTGCTCTTGGGGTCCCCCCGGGGAAACCGGAGACTGGGGGAGCAGTAGGACGGGACAAACTCATCTTT. Translation: CALGVPPGKPETGGAVGRDKLIF.

Comment on this clone: A much larger clone differs by one base, so this may be a read error. Other DNA variants within this sample encode the same CDR3. The chain couples TRDV2 to TRDJ3; tentatively, D is TRDD3 (6 bases). Germline V gives CDR1 GEAIGNYY, CDR2 EKD. V was cut by 0 bases and J by 0 bases, with 14 bases left in between. CDR3 length equals 19 residues. The CDR3: CACDTGSWGSSWDTRQMFF. The CDR3 region has the DNA TGTGCCTGTGACACCGGTAGCTGGGGCAGCTCCTGGGACACCCGACAGATGTTTTTC.

This clone has a handful of counts. The chain uses TRDV2 and TRDJ1; 10 nucleotides align to TRDD3. Germline lookup yields CDR1 GEAIGNYY and CDR2 EKD. The trim removed 2 bases at V and 4 bases at J, leaving 6 bases unmatched. The CDR3 covers 15 residues. CDR3 coding DNA: TGTGCCTGTGACAAGCTGGGGGATAGGGACGATAAACTCATCTTT. It yields the protein CACDKLGDRDDKLIF.

This clone is medium-sized in the sample. V gene TRDV2 combines with J gene TRDJ1; the D gene could be TRDD2 or TRDD3 (6 bases each). The V end lost 1 base, the J end lost 0 bases, and 23 bases lay between the germline ends. The CDR3 covers 19 residues. Germline V gene data show CDR1 as GEAIGNYY and CDR2 as EKD. The CDR3 bases are TGTGCCTGTGACACAACCTTCCGGGGGCTGGGGATCGACACCGATAAACTCATCTTT. This codes for CACDTTFRGLGIDTDKLIF.

With respect to this clone: This DNA's translation differs at residue 11 from TCRdb's protein, which comes from a much larger clone; a read error is likely, and the protein shown is translated from the DNA. V gene TRDV2 combines with J gene TRDJ1; 11 bases are shared with TRDD3. V lost 0 bases to trimming and J lost 2 bases; unmatched junction nucleotides: 7. Germline assignment: CDR1 GEAIGNYY and CDR2 EKD. The CDR3 extends over 17 amino acids. The CDR3 DNA follows: TGTGCCTGTGACACCGTTGGGGGATACGCTTGGACCGATAAACTCATCTTT. Its protein product is CACDTVGGYAWTDKLIF.

The table lists this clone with many counts. This chain connects TRDV2 to TRDJ1; 7 positions match TRDD3. Germline V gives CDR1 GEAIGNYY, CDR2 EKD. With V trimmed by 3 bases and J by 3 bases, 21 bases remained unmatched. This CDR3 region has 19 residues. This CDR3 reads CACDPITPGGPPISDKLIF. DNA of the CDR3: TGTGCCTGTGACCCCATTACGCCTGGGGGGCCTCCGATCTCCGATAAACTCATCTTT.

This clone came up a few times. TCRdb's listed protein matches a much larger clone and diverges from this DNA's translation at residue 9, likely through a read error; the protein shown comes from the DNA. The V and J genes are TRDV2 and TRDJ1; 11 bases align to TRDD3. The CDR3 runs 15 residues. Per germline, CDR1 GEAIGNYY and CDR2 EKD. V was pared by 5 bases and J by 4 bases, with 8 bases of the junction left unmatched. CDR3 loop: CACAQLGDMDDKLIF. The DNA of the CDR3 is TGTGCCTGTGCCCAACTGGGGGATATGGACGATAAACTCATCTTT.

J is TRDJ1 and V is TRDV2, with 13 bases aligning to TRDD3. The junction had 11 bases not matched to a gene; V was cut back by 3 bases and J by 5 bases. This CDR3 is 17 amino acids long. The germline CDR1 and CDR2 sequences are GEAIGNYY and EKD. The CDR3 sequence is CACDSLLGDTRTDKLIF. CDR3 in DNA: TGTGCCTGTGACTCTTTACTGGGGGATACGCGTACGGATAAACTCATCTTT.

This clone has a handful of counts. The TCRdb protein, from a much larger clone, departs from this DNA's translation at residue 8, likely by read error; the protein shown derives from the DNA. The CDR3 DNA follows: TGTGCCTGTGACACGATGACTGAGGGGGCGTCCTGGGACACCCGACAGATGTTTTTC. The encoded protein is CACDTMTEGASWDTRQMFF. The chain has TRDV2 and TRDJ3; weak D call: TRDD3 (5 bases). With 1 base removed from V and 1 base from J, the gap between germline ends came to 16 bases. The germline gives CDR1 GEAIGNYY, CDR2 EKD. This CDR3 contains 19 residues.

This clone was counted only a few times. A read error is the likely source, as a far larger clone sits one nucleotide away. The same CDR3 arises from other DNA sequences in this sample as well. The V and J genes are TRDV2 and TRDJ3, with TRDD3 matching 13 bases. The germline V gene encodes CDR1 GEAIGNYY and CDR2 EKD. CDR3 length: 20 amino acids. The CDR3 sequence is CACDKVLGDTRSWDTRQMFF. CDR3 bases: TGTGCCTGTGACAAAGTACTGGGGGATACGCGCTCCTGGGACACCCGTCAGATGTTTTTC.

On this clone itself: For this DNA, TCRdb reports the protein of a much larger clone, which diverges at residue 7, most likely from a read error; the protein presented here is translated directly from the DNA. The rearrangement uses TRDV2 and TRDJ1; D may be TRDD3 (6 bases). CDR3 length: 17 residues. The germline CDR1 and CDR2 sequences are GEAIGNYY and EKD. V lost 0 bases, J lost 0 bases, and 16 bases lay in between. The CDR3 region has the DNA TGTGCCTGTGACACCTTAATTGGGGGGCATGACACCGATAAACTCATCTTT. Protein sequence: CACDTLIGGHDTDKLIF.

With regard to this clone: This may be a read error: a much more frequent sequence differs by one nucleotide. The rearrangement uses TRAV38-2/DV8 and TRDJ1, with 9 bases lining up with TRDD3. Germline-derived CDR1 and CDR2 are TSESDYY and QEAYKQQN. This CDR3 is 23 amino acids long. The CDR3 DNA reads TGTGCTTATCGAGTCCTCCCCTCCAGTACTGGGGGACCCACGCCCCTGTACACCGTTAAACTCATCTTT. Translation gives CAYRVLPSSTGGPTPLYTVKLIF.

Concerning this clone itself: A read error likely explains why the TCRdb protein, taken from a much larger clone, differs from this DNA's translation at residue 12; the protein shown is translated from the DNA. The gene calls are TRDV2 and TRDJ3, with D possibly TRDD3 on 6 matching bases. As TCRdb names no J gene, one was assigned here on the basis of a DNA match to germline. Germline lookup yields CDR1 GEAIGNYY and CDR2 EKD. The CDR3 length is 18 residues. CDR3 residues: CACDQILGGHWYTRQMFF. The CDR3 bases are TGTGCCTGTGACCAAATCTTGGGGGGCCACTGGTACACCCGACAGATGTTTTTC.

By sample fraction, this clone is medium-sized. Other nucleotide sequences in the sample specify the same CDR3. V gene TRDV2 combines with J gene TRDJ3, with 9 bases lining up with TRDD3. Germline V gene lookup returns CDR1 GEAIGNYY and CDR2 EKD. This CDR3 has 20 amino acids. V gave up 3 bases and J gave up 4 bases; unmatched junction bases: 15. The CDR3 here is CACDPLLGDNASWDTRQMFF. CDR3 DNA: TGTGCCTGTGACCCTTTACTGGGGGACAACGCATCTTGGGACACCCGACAGATGTTTTTC.

In its sample, this clone is medium-sized. The chain is built from TRDV1 and TRDJ1, with TRDD3 matching over 12 bases. TCRdb is silent on the J gene; assignment here came from matching the DNA to germline. Looked up from germline, CDR1 is TSWWSYY and CDR2 is QGS. This CDR3 is 23 amino acids long. With V trimmed by 3 bases and J by 3 bases, 26 bases remained unmatched. The CDR3 loop reads CALGEPYAAFPWGLGDTSDKLIF. The CDR3 region has the DNA TGTGCTCTTGGGGAGCCCTATGCGGCCTTCCCTTGGGGCCTGGGGGATACGTCCGATAAACTCATCTTT.

This clone turned up a few times. CDR3 nucleotides: TGTGCCTGTGACTCCGTACTGGGGAAGGGGACCGATAAACTCATCTTT. This translates into CACDSVLGKGTDKLIF. V and J are TRDV2 and TRDJ1; TRDD3 matches at 7 bases. The CDR3 is 16 residues long. Germline CDR1 and CDR2: GEAIGNYY and EKD. The ends lost 3 bases at V and 2 bases at J; junction bases unmatched: 11.